These T cell receptor beta chains were read from a single sample in a study of identical twins. TCRdb fed the 5' RACE reads into MiXCR, producing one record per CDR3 protein. This sample has 310,000 or so distinct CDR3 sequences, with about 8% found just once. This same sample was also taken into another study, of yellow fever vaccine responses in identical twins.

Material: memory (CD45RO+) T cells sorted from blood. The receptors were gathered from a young woman in good health. Both conserved end residues are part of each CDR3. The order of the fields is D gene, clone size, J gene, V gene, CDR3 DNA, CDR3 protein. The D gene is left open where the match is weak. Size is stated for part of the rows, as once, few or many counts, or as a class when the clone is expanded.

D gene: -
clone size: few
J gene: TRBJ2-5
V gene: TRBV4-2
CDR3 DNA: TGTGCCAGCAGCCAACGGGGGCAGGGAGAGACCCAGTACTTC
CDR3 protein: CASSQRGQGETQYF

D gene: -
clone size: many
J gene: TRBJ1-1
V gene: TRBV5-1
CDR3 DNA: TGCGCCAGCAGCTTGGGGCGCGGTAGAAACACTGAAGCTTTCTTT
CDR3 protein: CASSLGRGRNTEAFF

D gene: -
clone size: few
J gene: TRBJ1-4
V gene: TRBV11-3
CDR3 DNA: TGTGCCAGCAGCCGGACCGGTGCAGCTAATGAAAAACTGTTTTTT
CDR3 protein: CASSRTGAANEKLFF

D gene: -
clone size: many
J gene: TRBJ2-3
V gene: TRBV29-1
CDR3 DNA: TGCAGCGCAGGAGGGGGGCAAGATACGCAGTATTTT
CDR3 protein: CSAGGGQDTQYF

D gene: TRBD1
clone size: many
J gene: TRBJ1-3
V gene: TRBV12-3/TRBV12-4
CDR3 DNA: TGTGCCAGCAGGCCAGGACAGGGGGTACGAAACACCATATATTTT
CDR3 protein: CASRPGQGVRNTIYF

D gene: -
clone size: many
J gene: TRBJ2-5
V gene: TRBV4-2
CDR3 DNA: TGTGCCAGCAGCAACAGGGTTGGGGAGACCCAGTACTTC
CDR3 protein: CASSNRVGETQYF

D gene: -
clone size: -
J gene: TRBJ2-1
V gene: TRBV5-1
CDR3 DNA: TGCGCCAGCAATCAGGGCGCCTACAATGAGCAGTTCTTC
CDR3 protein: CASNQGAYNEQFF

D gene: -
clone size: few
J gene: TRBJ2-3
V gene: TRBV16
CDR3 DNA: TGTGCCAGCAGCCAATCGAGGTCTAGCACAGATACGCAGTATTTT
CDR3 protein: CASSQSRSSTDTQYF

D gene: -
clone size: few
J gene: TRBJ2-1
V gene: TRBV7-3
CDR3 DNA: TGTGCCAGCAGCCTCTCCTGGTCCGGCTTCGATGAGCAGTTCTTC
CDR3 protein: CASSLSWSGFDEQFF

D gene: TRBD1
clone size: -
J gene: TRBJ1-1
V gene: TRBV5-1
CDR3 DNA: TGCGCCAGCAGGAACCGGACAGGGCCGAAATCTTTCTTT
CDR3 protein: CASRNRTGPKSFF

D gene: -
clone size: many
J gene: TRBJ2-3
V gene: TRBV5-1
CDR3 DNA: TGCGCCAGCAGCTTAGGCACCTTCACAGATACGCAGTATTTT
CDR3 protein: CASSLGTFTDTQYF

D gene: -
clone size: -
J gene: TRBJ1-1
V gene: TRBV7-3
CDR3 DNA: TGTGCCAGCAGCTTAACTTTGGGGACCGAAGCTTTCTTT
CDR3 protein: CASSLTLGTEAFF

D gene: -
clone size: -
J gene: TRBJ2-7
V gene: TRBV6-1
CDR3 DNA: TGTGCCAGCCGACAGATAACATCGCGGGAGCAGTACTTC
CDR3 protein: CASRQITSREQYF

D gene: TRBD1
clone size: many
J gene: TRBJ1-1
V gene: TRBV12-3/TRBV12-4
CDR3 DNA: TGTGCCAGCAGTCGGGGACAGAGGAGAGAAAGATTCACTGAAGCTTTCTTT
CDR3 protein: CASSRGQRRERFTEAFF

D gene: -
clone size: -
J gene: TRBJ2-5
V gene: TRBV7-6
CDR3 DNA: TGTGCCAGCAGCTTAGAAATAGCCCGAAGCCAAGAGACCCAGTACTTC
CDR3 protein: CASSLEIARSQETQYF

D gene: -
clone size: many
J gene: TRBJ2-3
V gene: TRBV6-4
CDR3 DNA: TGTGCCAGCAGTGACACGAGCGCGACTAGCACAGATACGCAGTATTTT
CDR3 protein: CASSDTSATSTDTQYF

D gene: -
clone size: few
J gene: TRBJ1-6
V gene: TRBV20-1
CDR3 DNA: TGCAGTGCTACGCCTTGGGACCGGGGTGGGTCACCCCTCCACTTT
CDR3 protein: CSATPWDRGGSPLHF

D gene: TRBD2
clone size: many
J gene: TRBJ2-1
V gene: TRBV18
CDR3 DNA: TGTGCCAGCTCACCCTCCGGGGGGGCAACCAATGAGCAGTTCTTC
CDR3 protein: CASSPSGGATNEQFF

D gene: TRBD1
clone size: few
J gene: TRBJ2-7
V gene: TRBV5-1
CDR3 DNA: TGCGCCAGCAGCCCGGACAGGGGCGAGCAGTACTTC
CDR3 protein: CASSPDRGEQYF

D gene: -
clone size: -
J gene: TRBJ1-6
V gene: TRBV2
CDR3 DNA: TGTGCCAGCAGTGATTTTGGAGTCGTGGGTTCACCCCTCCACTTT
CDR3 protein: CASSDFGVVGSPLHF

D gene: -
clone size: medium-sized
J gene: TRBJ1-1
V gene: TRBV25-1
CDR3 DNA: TGTGCCAGCAGTGAATCTATGGATACTTTCTTT
CDR3 protein: CASSESMDTFF

D gene: TRBD2
clone size: -
J gene: TRBJ2-1
V gene: TRBV7-9
CDR3 DNA: TGTGCCAGCAGCCGGGGACTAGCGGTCAATGAGCAGTTCTTC
CDR3 protein: CASSRGLAVNEQFF

D gene: TRBD2
clone size: few
J gene: TRBJ2-1
V gene: TRBV18
CDR3 DNA: TGTGCCAGCTCATTTAAGCGGGAGGGCCTCGGCAATGAGCAGTTCTTC
CDR3 protein: CASSFKREGLGNEQFF

D gene: -
clone size: -
J gene: TRBJ1-5
V gene: TRBV25-1
CDR3 DNA: TGTGCCAGCAGTGAAAAAGGGGGGGGGCAGCCCCAGCATTTT
CDR3 protein: CASSEKGGGQPQHF

D gene: -
clone size: few
J gene: TRBJ2-3
V gene: TRBV11-2
CDR3 DNA: TGTGCCAGCAGCTTAGCCGGCATGCTGGATACGCAGTATTTT
CDR3 protein: CASSLAGMLDTQYF

D gene: -
clone size: few
J gene: TRBJ2-5
V gene: TRBV11-1
CDR3 DNA: TGTGCCAGCAGCTTTATTAACGATGGCTGGGACTTCCGACGAGAGACCCAGTACTTC
CDR3 protein: CASSFINDGWDFRRETQYF

D gene: -
clone size: -
J gene: TRBJ2-3
V gene: TRBV3-1
CDR3 DNA: TGTGCCAGCAGCCAAGATGGGAGCGCCTCGGGCACAGATACGCAGTATTTT
CDR3 protein: CASSQDGSASGTDTQYF

D gene: -
clone size: -
J gene: TRBJ1-4
V gene: TRBV29-1
CDR3 DNA: TGCAGCGGGCAGGGGAGTGGAGCTAATGAAAAACTGTTTTTT
CDR3 protein: CSGQGSGANEKLFF

D gene: TRBD2
clone size: -
J gene: TRBJ2-1
V gene: TRBV18
CDR3 DNA: TGTGCCAGCTCACGACTAGCGGGATATGGGAATGAGCAGTTCTTC
CDR3 protein: CASSRLAGYGNEQFF

D gene: TRBD1
clone size: many
J gene: TRBJ1-2
V gene: TRBV25-1
CDR3 DNA: TGTGCCAGCAGTGAATCTCCGACAGGGCGAGGCTACACCTTC
CDR3 protein: CASSESPTGRGYTF

D gene: -
clone size: -
J gene: TRBJ2-2
V gene: TRBV20-1
CDR3 DNA: TGCAGTGCTAGAATGGCCACGGCTGCGAACACCGGGGAGCTGTTTTTT
CDR3 protein: CSARMATAANTGELFF

D gene: -
clone size: few
J gene: TRBJ2-3
V gene: TRBV18
CDR3 DNA: TGTGCCAGCGGACCTCAACCCTCCACAGGGTATTCTAGCACAGATACGCAGTATTTT
CDR3 protein: CASGPQPSTGYSSTDTQYF

D gene: -
clone size: -
J gene: TRBJ2-7
V gene: TRBV5-1
CDR3 DNA: TGCGCCAGCAGCCGGGGGACCCCGGGGTCCTACGAGCAGTACTTC
CDR3 protein: CASSRGTPGSYEQYF

D gene: -
clone size: -
J gene: TRBJ1-4
V gene: TRBV9
CDR3 DNA: TGTGCCAGCAGCGTAGAAGGGGGGCGTGAAAAACTGTTTTTT
CDR3 protein: CASSVEGGREKLFF

D gene: -
clone size: few
J gene: TRBJ2-3
V gene: TRBV11-3
CDR3 DNA: TGTGCCAGCAGAGTTGGGGGTGACACAGATACGCAGTATTTT
CDR3 protein: CASRVGGDTDTQYF

D gene: -
clone size: many
J gene: TRBJ2-5
V gene: TRBV4-1
CDR3 DNA: TGCGCCAGCAGCCAAGACTCCGCAGGGGTAGAGACCCAGTACTTC
CDR3 protein: CASSQDSAGVETQYF

D gene: TRBD1
clone size: -
J gene: TRBJ1-6
V gene: TRBV5-6
CDR3 DNA: TGTGCCAGCAGACGCCGGGACAGGACTTCACCCCTCCACTTT
CDR3 protein: CASRRRDRTSPLHF

D gene: -
clone size: -
J gene: TRBJ1-3
V gene: TRBV20-1
CDR3 DNA: TGCAGTACCTACTCTGGAAACACCATATATTTT
CDR3 protein: CSTYSGNTIYF

D gene: -
clone size: -
J gene: TRBJ2-5
V gene: TRBV24-1
CDR3 DNA: TGTGCCACCAGTGACCCGTCGGGGGAAGAGACCCAGTACTTC
CDR3 protein: CATSDPSGEETQYF